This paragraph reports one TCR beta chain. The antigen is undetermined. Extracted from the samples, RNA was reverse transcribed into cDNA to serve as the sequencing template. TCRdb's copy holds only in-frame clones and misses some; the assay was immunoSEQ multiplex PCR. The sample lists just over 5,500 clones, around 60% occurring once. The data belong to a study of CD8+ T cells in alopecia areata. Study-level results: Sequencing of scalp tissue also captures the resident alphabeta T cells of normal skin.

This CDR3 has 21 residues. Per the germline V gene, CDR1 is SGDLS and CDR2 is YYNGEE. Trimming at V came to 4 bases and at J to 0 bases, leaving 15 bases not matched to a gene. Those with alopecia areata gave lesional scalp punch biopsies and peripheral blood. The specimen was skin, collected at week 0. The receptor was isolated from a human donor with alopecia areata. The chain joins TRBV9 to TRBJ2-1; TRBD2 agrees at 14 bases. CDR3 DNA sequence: TGTGCCAGCAGCTCCCAATGGACTAGCGGGGGGCTCTTCAGCTCCTACAATGAGCAGTTCTTC. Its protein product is CASSSQWTSGGLFSSYNEQFF.